The 4 T cell receptor beta chains below come from one sample, sequenced in a study of T-cell reconstitution after alpha-beta-depleted transplantation in children. It was with unique molecular identifiers that the TCRbeta library was prepared. TCRdb reanalysed the PCR reads using MiXCR and keeps one entry per CDR3 protein. The table lists tens of thousands of distinct CDR3 sequences, 5.5% to 7.5% of them singletons. Sequencing was performed on PBMCs, mostly from graft donor cells, taken 60 days after TCRalphabeta/CD19-depleted stem cell transplant. The source of these receptors is a female patient aged 2-10 years who had a stem cell transplant for aplastic anemia, so the T cells may come from the graft donor.

This clonotype was found many times. The chain uses TRBV20-1 and TRBJ2-1, with TRBD2 matching over 9 bases. CDR3 length: 16 amino acids. The V gene's germline CDR1 is DFQATT and CDR2 SNEGSKA (reference sequence). The V and J ends lost 0 bases and 7 bases, in that order; junction bases with no gene match: 10. The CDR3 sequence is CSARDYAGGGNNEQFF. CDR3 DNA: TGCAGTGCTAGAGATTATGCGGGAGGGGGTAATAATGAGCAGTTCTTC.

The chain combines TRBV3-1 with TRBJ2-5, with TRBD2 matching 12 bases. The junction had 10 bases not matched to a gene; V was cut back by 6 bases and J by 2 bases. The CDR3 contains 17 residues. The germline V gene encodes CDR1 LGHDT and CDR2 YNNKEL (reference sequence). CDR3 nucleotides: TGTGCCAGCAGTCACTGGACTAGCGGGGACCATCAAGAGACCCAGTACTTC. Protein: CASSHWTSGDHQETQYF.

This clonotype occurred many times. The chain couples TRBV11-2 to TRBJ2-3; TRBD2 aligns across 12 bases. The CDR3 runs 18 residues. Germline CDR1 reads SGHAT; CDR2 reads FQNNGV. The junction had 7 bases not matched to a gene; V was cut back by 2 bases and J by 1 base. Written as DNA, the CDR3 is TGTGCCAGCAGCTTATGGCTAGCGGGAGGGCGGGGCACAGATACGCAGTATTTT. Protein sequence: CASSLWLAGGRGTDTQYF.

The table lists this clonotype with many counts. CDR3 loop: CASSRGDYYNEQFF. The CDR3 DNA reads as TGTGCCAGCAGCCGAGGGGACTACTACAATGAGCAGTTCTTC. The chain carries TRBV6-5 and TRBJ2-1; 7 bases align to TRBD2. The V gene's germline CDR1 is MNHEY and CDR2 SVGAGI. The CDR3 is 14 amino acids. V dropped 6 bases and J dropped 3; count of bases not matched to a gene: 5.